The 17 T cell receptor beta chains listed next were all sequenced from one sample in a study of blood T cells in healthy people across ages. A second about 7 to 12 cycle PCR used barcoded and J-beta primers. TCRdb re-called the 5' RACE reads with MiXCR, one entry per CDR3 protein. This table holds over a million distinct CDR3 sequences, 40% to 55% found once. Sample: blood. The receptor set was obtained from a woman aged 55-75 years in good health.

This clonotype appeared a few times. This chain links TRBV29-1 with TRBJ2-3; a weak D match, TRBD2 (5 bases). The ends were cut back, 3 bases at V and 0 bases at J, with 13 bases in the middle. The CDR3 spans 15 residues. Germline V gives CDR1 SQVTM, CDR2 ANQGSEA. The CDR3, as DNA: TGCAGCGTTGACCAGGACTTCCCTAGCACAGATACGCAGTATTTT. It codes for CSVDQDFPSTDTQYF.

This clonotype was found many times. The chain joins TRBV10-2 to TRBJ2-7, with 11 bases that match TRBD1. The CDR3 extends over 16 amino acids. Per germline, CDR1 WSHSY and CDR2 SAAADI. With 2 bases clipped from V and 0 bases from J, the junction kept 3 bases outside the gene matches. The CDR3 region has the DNA TGCGCCAGCAGTGAGCTGGGGACAGGGGGCTCCTACGAGCAGTACTTC. This translates into CASSELGTGGSYEQYF.

A note on this clonotype: A single base separates this from a much larger clone, so it may be a read error. V gene TRBV10-3 combines with J gene TRBJ2-5, with D unresolved. The CDR3 sequence is 12 residues long. Germline CDR1 and CDR2: ENHRY and SYGVKD. V was clipped by 6 bases and J by 7 bases, with 12 bases between them. This chain's CDR3 is CAIRKEKATQYF. The CDR3, as DNA: TGTGCCATCAGGAAGGAGAAAGCGACCCAGTACTTC.

This chain joins TRBV6-5 and TRBJ2-7; D might be TRBD2 (6 bases). This CDR3 has 14 amino acids. Germline V gene data show CDR1 as MNHEY and CDR2 as SVGAGI. V shed 2 bases and J shed 6 bases, with 14 bases lying between them. The CDR3 nucleotides are TGTGCCAGCAGTTACCGGCTTTCCGGGGGCGAGCAGTACTTC. Translating gives CASSYRLSGGEQYF.

The V and J genes are TRBV20-1 and TRBJ2-1, with 8 positions matching TRBD2. CDR3 length equals 21 residues. Unmatched junction bases numbered 19, after V lost 0 bases and J lost 0 bases. The germline CDR1 and CDR2 sequences are DFQATT and SNEGSKA (reference sequence). This CDR3 is CSARDLTGLAQMGSSYNEQFF. DNA for the CDR3: TGCAGTGCTAGAGATTTAACCGGACTAGCCCAAATGGGGAGCTCCTACAATGAGCAGTTCTTC.

CDR3 in amino acids: CASSQADRLNYGYTF. The CDR3 nucleotides are TGTGCCAGCAGCCAAGCTGACAGACTAAACTATGGCTACACCTTC. The J gene is TRBJ1-2, the V gene TRBV3-1; D possibly corresponds to TRBD1 (5 bases). Germline V CDR1 and CDR2: LGHDT, YNNKEL (reference sequence). CDR3 size: 15 residues. V lost 1 base to trimming and J lost 2 bases, with 11 bases between them. Based on the CDR3 plus reference TRBV3-1 and TRBJ1-2, the full variable domain is DTAVSQTPKYLVTQMGNDKSIKCEQNLGHDTMYWYKQDSKKFLKIMFSYNNKELIINETVPNRFSPKSPDKAHLNLHINSLELGDSAVYFCASSQADRLNYGYTFGSGTRLTVV.

The table lists this clonotype with a few counts. The chain has TRBV10-1 and TRBJ2-7; 7 bases line up with TRBD2. Germline V gives CDR1 WNHNN, CDR2 SYGVQD (reference sequence). J was trimmed by 4 bases and V by 4 bases; bases with no gene match: 7. The CDR3 length is 14 residues. The CDR3 coding sequence is TGCGCCAGCAGTGCGGGCGGGAGTCGGTACGAGCAGTACTTC. Translation gives CASSAGGSRYEQYF.

This clonotype was detected a few times. J is TRBJ2-1 and V is TRBV28, with 7 bases fitting TRBD2. Germline V CDR1 and CDR2: MDHEN, SYDVKM. After removal of 7 bases from V and 7 bases from J, the junction contained 13 bases not matched to a gene. This CDR3 comprises 15 residues. This CDR3 is CASTLGLAVGNEQFF. CDR3 in DNA: TGTGCCAGCACCCTGGGTCTAGCGGTGGGGAATGAGCAGTTCTTC.

This clonotype occurred a few times. The chain couples TRBV30 to TRBJ2-7; D tentatively fits TRBD1 or TRBD2 (5 bases each). CDR3 length: 13 residues. Trimming removed 3 bases from V and 2 bases from J, with 11 bases in between. Germline-derived CDR1 and CDR2 are GTSNPN and SVGIG (reference sequence). In nucleotides, the CDR3 is TGTGCCTGGAGGGGGGATACCACCTACGAGCAGTACTTC. Its translation is CAWRGDTTYEQYF. Complete variable domain (other parts from reference TRBV30 and TRBJ2-7): SQTIHQWPATLVQPVGSPLSLECTVEGTSNPNLYWYRQAAGRGLQLLFYSVGIGQISSEVPQNLSASRPQDRQFILSSKKLLLSDSGFYLCAWRGDTTYEQYFGPGTRLTVT.

This chain links TRBV7-9 with TRBJ2-5; D uncertain. This CDR3 contains 15 residues. Germline values: CDR1 SEHNR, CDR2 FQNEAQ (reference sequence). Trimming pared 5 bases from V and 5 bases from J, leaving 18 bases between. The CDR3 is CASSGIRNNDETQYF. In DNA form, the CDR3 reads TGTGCCAGCAGCGGAATAAGGAACAACGACGAGACCCAGTACTTC.

V gene TRBV18 combines with J gene TRBJ2-7; 11 bases line up with TRBD2. The CDR3 runs 14 residues. V dropped 0 bases and J dropped 6; count of bases not matched to a gene: 1. Germline V CDR1 and CDR2: KGHSH, LQKENI. The chain's CDR3 is CASSPPLAGVEQYF. The CDR3 nucleotides are TGTGCCAGCTCACCACCACTAGCGGGAGTCGAGCAGTACTTC. Supplemented by reference TRBV18 and TRBJ2-7, the full variable domain reads NAGVMQNPRHLVRRRGQEARLRCSPMKGHSHVYWYRQLPEEGLKFMVYLQKENIIDESGMPKERFSAEFPKEGPSILRIQQVVRGDSAAYFCASSPPLAGVEQYFGPGTRLTVT.

The rearrangement joins TRBV24-1 to TRBJ2-5; D unclear. Per the germline V gene, CDR1 is KGHDR and CDR2 is SFDVKD. The CDR3 loop spans 15 amino acids. V was clipped by 2 bases and J by 1 base, with 10 bases between them. CDR3: CATSDYGSPQETQYF. CDR3 DNA sequence: TGTGCCACCAGTGATTACGGCAGCCCCCAAGAGACCCAGTACTTC.

The V gene is TRBV29-1, the J gene TRBJ1-1; D remains unclear. Germline values: CDR1 SQVTM, CDR2 ANQGSEA. Trimming left V 4 bases short and J 2 bases short, with 8 bases between. The CDR3 spans 12 residues. The CDR3 nucleotides are TGCAGCGTTGTTCTGCCAAACACTGAAGCTTTCTTT. Protein: CSVVLPNTEAFF.

The chain is built from TRBV11-2 and TRBJ1-2; TRBD1 aligns across 8 bases. J lost 7 bases, V lost 0 bases, and 7 bases had no gene match. The CDR3 spans 15 residues. The germline V gene has CDR1 SGHAT and CDR2 FQNNGV. The CDR3 region has the DNA TGTGCCAGCAGCTTAGACGGACAGGGTTCCGCTGGCTACACCTTC. Translated, it gives CASSLDGQGSAGYTF.

This clonotype was seen a handful of times. The chain is built from TRBV29-1 and TRBJ1-5; the D gene is possibly TRBD1 (6 bases). Trimming pared 5 bases from V and 2 bases from J, leaving 16 bases between. Per germline, CDR1 SQVTM and CDR2 ANQGSEA. The CDR3 is made up of 15 amino acids. This chain's CDR3 is CSVSTGRGGNQPQHF. CDR3 in DNA: TGCAGCGTTTCGACAGGCCGGGGGGGCAATCAGCCCCAGCATTTT.

CDR3 sequence: CASSSAGEGYEQYF. The CDR3 DNA reads as TGTGCCAGCAGTTCAGCGGGGGAAGGCTACGAGCAGTACTTC. The chain couples TRBV28 to TRBJ2-7; TRBD2 aligns across 8 bases. Germline CDR1 and CDR2: MDHEN and SYDVKM. CDR3 length: 14 residues. Trimming took 4 bases from V and 3 from J; bases not matched to a gene: 5. Filled out from reference TRBV28 and TRBJ2-7, the complete variable domain reads DVKVTQSSRYLVKRTGEKVFLECVQDMDHENMFWYRQDPGLGLRLIYFSYDVKMKEKGDIPEGYSVSREKKERFSLILESASTNQTSMYLCASSSAGEGYEQYFGPGTRLTVT.

Ten or more counts support this clonotype. The chain carries TRBV25-1 and TRBJ1-2; 8 nucleotides align to TRBD1. The CDR3 length is 15 residues. Losses at the gene ends were 6 bases for V and 4 bases for J; bases not matched to a gene: 10. CDR1 is MGHDK and CDR2 is SYGVNS in the germline V gene. The CDR3 loop reads CASSKPGQDLYGYTF. The CDR3 nucleotides are TGTGCCAGCAGCAAACCGGGACAGGATCTCTATGGCTACACCTTC.